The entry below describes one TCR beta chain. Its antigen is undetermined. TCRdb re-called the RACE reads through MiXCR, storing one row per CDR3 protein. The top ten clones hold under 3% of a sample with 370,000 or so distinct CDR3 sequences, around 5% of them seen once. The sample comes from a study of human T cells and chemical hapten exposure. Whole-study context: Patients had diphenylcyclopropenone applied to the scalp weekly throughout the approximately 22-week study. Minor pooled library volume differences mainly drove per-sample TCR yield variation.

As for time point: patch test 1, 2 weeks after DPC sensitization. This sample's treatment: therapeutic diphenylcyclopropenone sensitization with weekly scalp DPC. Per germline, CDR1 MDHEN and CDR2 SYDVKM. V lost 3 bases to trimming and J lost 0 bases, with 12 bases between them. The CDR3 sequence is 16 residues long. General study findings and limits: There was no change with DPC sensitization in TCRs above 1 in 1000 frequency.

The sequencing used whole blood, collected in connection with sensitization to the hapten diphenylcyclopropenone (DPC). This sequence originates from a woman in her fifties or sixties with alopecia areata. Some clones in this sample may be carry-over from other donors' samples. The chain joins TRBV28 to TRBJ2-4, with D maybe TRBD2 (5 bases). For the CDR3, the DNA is TGTGCCAGCAGTTTGGACGGGATGATAGCCAAAAACATTCAGTACTTC. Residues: CASSLDGMIAKNIQYF.